A selection of T cell receptor beta chains follows, all from one sample in a study of blood T cell repertoires in COVID-19. Here immunoSEQ multiplex PCR was the method, and the copy in TCRdb shows in-frame clones only, minus some. The sample lists hundreds of thousands of clones; 85% to 90% were seen once. The source material was PBMCs or T cells enriched from blood (not recorded which). The source of these receptors is a woman under 30 who had recovered from COVID-19. Each CDR3 is given with its conserved first and last residue. D genes are given only for firm matches. Only part of the rows carry a size: once, few, many, or a class if the clone is expanded.

D gene	J gene	clone size	V gene	CDR3 DNA	CDR3 protein
TRBD1	TRBJ1-4	-	TRBV5-5	TGTGCCAGCAGCTTGACCGGACAGGGGGAAGTTGGTGAAAAACTGTTTTTT	CASSLTGQGEVGEKLFF
-	TRBJ2-3	-	TRBV9	TGTGCCAGCAGCGTAGAAGGGGGAGACGGCACAGATACGCAGTATTTT	CASSVEGGDGTDTQYF
TRBD1	TRBJ2-7	-	TRBV30	TGTGCCTGGAGTGACACGACAGGGGTCTACGAGCAGTACTTC	CAWSDTTGVYEQYF
TRBD2	TRBJ2-3	-	TRBV5-5	TGTGCCAGCAGCTTAAGACTAGCGGGGCTACCTAGCACAGATACGCAGTATTTT	CASSLRLAGLPSTDTQYF
-	TRBJ1-2	-	TRBV2	TGTGCCAGCAGTGAAGATGGGCGGGGCTATGGCTACACCTTC	CASSEDGRGYGYTF
-	TRBJ1-1	-	TRBV27	TGTGCCAGCAGTTTGAGAGGGGACTACACTGAAGCTTTCTTT	CASSLRGDYTEAFF
-	TRBJ1-6	-	TRBV27	TGTGCCAGCAGTCTGACAGGACCATATAATTCACCCCTCCACTTT	CASSLTGPYNSPLHF
-	TRBJ2-7	-	TRBV5-1	TGCGCCAGCAGCTTGGTGTGGGGCCAGGATCGAGAGCAGTACTTC	CASSLVWGQDREQYF
TRBD1	TRBJ1-2	-	TRBV29-1	TGCAGCGTGCACGGACAGGGAGAATATGGCTACACCTTC	CSVHGQGEYGYTF
TRBD1	TRBJ1-3	-	TRBV28	TGTGCCAGCAGCTCAGGACAGGGGGCAAGAAACACCATATATTTT	CASSSGQGARNTIYF
TRBD1	TRBJ1-5	-	TRBV4-1	TGCGCCAGCAGCCAAGTCATGAGGACAGGAGATCAGCCCCAGCATTTT	CASSQVMRTGDQPQHF
-	TRBJ1-6	once	TRBV2	TGTGCCAGCAGTGAAGGACAGTTGGGGAATTCACCCCTCCACTTT	CASSEGQLGNSPLHF
TRBD2	TRBJ2-2	-	TRBV7-9	TGTGCCAGCAGCCTGGGACTAGCGGTCGGAACCGGGGAGCTGTTTTTT	CASSLGLAVGTGELFF
-	TRBJ1-1	-	TRBV7-9	TGTGCCAGCAGCCCGGTGGCTACGGGACTCACTGAAGCTTTCTTT	CASSPVATGLTEAFF
-	TRBJ1-1	-	TRBV6-5	TGTGCCAGCAGTTACGGGGGACAACAGAACACTGAAGCTTTCTTT	CASSYGGQQNTEAFF
TRBD1	TRBJ2-3	once	TRBV4-1	TGCGCCAGCAGCGCACAGGGGGGCCTAAGCACAGATACGCAGTATTTT	CASSAQGGLSTDTQYF
-	TRBJ1-6	-	TRBV5-1	TGCGCCAGCACCCACGATGGGGGCAGGTCACCCCTCCACTTT	CASTHDGGRSPLHF
-	TRBJ1-2	-	TRBV28	TGTGCCAGCAGCCTTCTAGGGTTAGCGAGCTACACCTTC	CASSLLGLASYTF
TRBD1	TRBJ2-2	-	TRBV7-3	TGTGCCAGCAGCTCCTCAGGGGGCACCGGGGAGCTGTTTTTT	CASSSSGGTGELFF
TRBD1	TRBJ1-4	-	TRBV6-5	TGTGCCAGCAGTCTTGACAGGGGGCTTGAAAAACTGTTTTTT	CASSLDRGLEKLFF
TRBD1	TRBJ1-2	-	TRBV7-3	TGTGCCAGCAGCCACAATCCGGGGACAGCTAACTATGGCTACACCTTC	CASSHNPGTANYGYTF
TRBD1	TRBJ1-2	-	TRBV20-1	TGCAGTGCTAGTCCTCCCGACAGGGCGACCGATGGCTACACCTTC	CSASPPDRATDGYTF
-	TRBJ1-5	-	TRBV21-1	TGTGCCAGCAGCAAAGGGGAGGCTTATCATAGCAATCAGCCCCAGCATTTT	CASSKGEAYHSNQPQHF
-	TRBJ1-4	-	TRBV5-1	TGCGCCAGCAGCTTGTTAGGGGTAACTAATGAAAAACTGTTTTTT	CASSLLGVTNEKLFF
-	TRBJ1-6	-	TRBV19	TGTGCCAGTAGTACCCGACAGAGCTCCTATAATTCACCCCTCCACTTT	CASSTRQSSYNSPLHF
-	TRBJ1-4	-	TRBV15	TGTGCCACCAGCAGAGATATGAGTGCAACTAATGAAAAACTGTTTTTT	CATSRDMSATNEKLFF
TRBD1	TRBJ1-2	-	TRBV5-1	TGCGCCAGCAGACCAGGGACAGTATTTAACTATGGCTACACCTTC	CASRPGTVFNYGYTF
TRBD1	TRBJ2-1	-	TRBV28	TGTGCCAGTAACAGGGGCTCCTACAATGAGCAGTTCTTC	CASNRGSYNEQFF
TRBD1	TRBJ1-1	-	TRBV6-2/TRBV6-3	TGTGCCAGCAGTTACAACACAGGGGGATTCGGGACTGAAGCTTTCTTT	CASSYNTGGFGTEAFF
-	TRBJ1-1	-	TRBV5-8	TGTGCCAGCAGCCCTAGGAGGCGGGGCGGGAACACTGAAGCTTTCTTT	CASSPRRRGGNTEAFF
-	TRBJ1-2	once	TRBV7-9	TGTGCCAGCAGCTTATGGGGGGAGGGCTATGGCTACACCTTC	CASSLWGEGYGYTF
TRBD1	TRBJ1-2	-	TRBV10-3	TGTGCCATCAGTGAAAGAACAGGGGGCAACTATGGCTACACCTTC	CAISERTGGNYGYTF
-	TRBJ2-5	-	TRBV25-1	TGTGCCAGCAAGGGTAGGGGGTTAGGTGAGACCCAGTACTTC	CASKGRGLGETQYF
TRBD1	TRBJ2-7	-	TRBV19	TGTGCCAGTAGTTTCGGGACAGCTTACGAGCAGTACTTC	CASSFGTAYEQYF
-	TRBJ2-7	-	TRBV6-1	TGTGCCAGCAGTGCTCTGGGGCAGGGATCCTCCTACGAGCAGTACTTC	CASSALGQGSSYEQYF
TRBD1	TRBJ2-4	-	TRBV11-2	TGTGCCAGCAGCTCCCACAGGGGACAGCTAGCCAAAAACATTCAGTACTTC	CASSSHRGQLAKNIQYF
TRBD2	TRBJ2-1	-	TRBV6-4	TGTGCCAGCAGCCCGGGACTAGCGGGGGGGCAGGATGAGCAGTTCTTC	CASSPGLAGGQDEQFF
TRBD1	TRBJ2-7	-	TRBV18	TGTGCCAGCTCACCGCCGGGACAGGGATTTTCCTACGAGCAGTACTTC	CASSPPGQGFSYEQYF
-	TRBJ1-1	-	TRBV6-5	TGTGCCAGCAGTTACGGACTGGGGGGGAAGGCTTTCTTT	CASSYGLGGKAFF
TRBD1	TRBJ2-5	-	TRBV24-1	TGTGCCACCAGTGCAGGGGGCCAAGAGACCCAGTACTTC	CATSAGGQETQYF
-	TRBJ1-3	many	TRBV15	TGTGCCACCACAACAGGCTTACCCCCAGGAAACTCTGGAAACACCATATATTTT	CATTTGLPPGNSGNTIYF